The present T cell receptor beta chain was sequenced within a study of shared clonotypes between healthy human individuals. Findings and caveats of the study: Owing to a small donor count, the genetic and exposure-history diversity represented was limited. The four-donor shared clonotypes exceeded non-shared clonotypes in generation probability, with non-shared ones scoring lower. About 4.5% of naive CD4 clonotypes were common to a few donors.

Clones were read by immunoSEQ multiplex PCR, and TCRdb kept only the in-frame ones, dropping some. The sample records hundreds of thousands of clones, 90% to 97% being singletons. Concerning this clone itself: Its antigen is undetermined.

Negatively enriched CD4+ T cells were divided by CD45RA into naive and memory. The receptor was derived from a woman aged 30 to 39 in good health. Sequenced: naive CD4+ T cells sorted from blood. Subset specified: CD45RA+ positively selected.

The CDR3 sequence: CASSPQRRGSYEQYF. CDR3 nucleotide sequence: TGTGCCAGCTCACCACAAAGGAGAGGTTCCTACGAGCAGTACTTC. This chain links TRBV18 with TRBJ2-7; unclear D gene. V lost 1 base to trimming and J lost 1 base, with 11 bases between them. The CDR3 contains 15 residues. Looked up from germline, CDR1 is KGHSH and CDR2 is LQKENI. Supplemented by reference TRBV18 and TRBJ2-7, the full variable domain reads NAGVMQNPRHLVRRRGQEARLRCSPMKGHSHVYWYRQLPEEGLKFMVYLQKENIIDESGMPKERFSAEFPKEGPSILRIQQVVRGDSAAYFCASSPQRRGSYEQYFGPGTRLTVT.